A selection of T cell receptor beta chains follows, all from one sample in a study of blood T cells in healthy people across ages. TCRdb re-called the 5' RACE reads through MiXCR, storing one row per CDR3 protein. Of about 620,000 distinct CDR3 sequences listed, around 20% are singletons. The material sequenced was blood. The source is a man between 65 and 85 years old in good health. Each CDR3 is given with its conserved first and last residue. Each record gives: D gene, clone size, J gene, V gene, CDR3 DNA, CDR3 protein. The D gene is left open where the match is weak. The size field is filled for only some rows; it gives once, few, many or a size class.

d_call: TRBD2
clone_size: few
j_call: TRBJ2-1
v_call: TRBV20-1
cdr3_nt: TGCAGTGCTAGAGGCGAGGTCAGCGGGATCTACAATGAGCAGTTCTTC
cdr3_aa: CSARGEVSGIYNEQFF

d_call: TRBD1
clone_size: few
j_call: TRBJ2-1
v_call: TRBV4-1
cdr3_nt: TGCGCCAGCAGCCAAGAACAGGGGGCCTACAATGAGCAGTTCTTC
cdr3_aa: CASSQEQGAYNEQFF

d_call: -
clone_size: few
j_call: TRBJ1-1
v_call: TRBV7-9
cdr3_nt: TGTGCCAGCACCAGGCTGTACACTGAAGCTTTCTTT
cdr3_aa: CASTRLYTEAFF

d_call: -
clone_size: -
j_call: TRBJ2-1
v_call: TRBV20-1
cdr3_nt: TGCAGTGCTAGAGAAACAGGCAATGAGCAGTTCTTC
cdr3_aa: CSARETGNEQFF

d_call: -
clone_size: few
j_call: TRBJ2-5
v_call: TRBV6-5
cdr3_nt: TGTGCCAGCACCAACGGGGAGACCCAGTACTTC
cdr3_aa: CASTNGETQYF

d_call: TRBD1
clone_size: many
j_call: TRBJ1-1
v_call: TRBV29-1
cdr3_nt: TGCAGCGTTGCCGGGGACAGGATCATGAACACTGAAGCTTTCTTT
cdr3_aa: CSVAGDRIMNTEAFF

d_call: -
clone_size: -
j_call: TRBJ2-7
v_call: TRBV29-1
cdr3_nt: TGCAGCGCTTTGACAGTGACCTACGAGCAGTACTTC
cdr3_aa: CSALTVTYEQYF

d_call: -
clone_size: -
j_call: TRBJ2-1
v_call: TRBV5-1
cdr3_nt: TGCGCCAGCAGCTCCATGGGGGGCGTAGAAAACGAGCAGTTCTTC
cdr3_aa: CASSSMGGVENEQFF

d_call: -
clone_size: -
j_call: TRBJ2-4
v_call: TRBV14
cdr3_nt: TGTGCCAGCAGCCAAGATCAGCCCATTCAGGCCAAAAACATTCAGTACTTC
cdr3_aa: CASSQDQPIQAKNIQYF

d_call: TRBD1
clone_size: many
j_call: TRBJ2-7
v_call: TRBV12-3/TRBV12-4
cdr3_nt: TGTGCCAGCACCGCCGGGACAGGGAACGGCTACGAGCAGTACTTC
cdr3_aa: CASTAGTGNGYEQYF

d_call: -
clone_size: few
j_call: TRBJ2-5
v_call: TRBV7-2
cdr3_nt: TGTGCCAGCAGCTTAGTGAGAGCCGTAGGGGAGACCCAGTACTTC
cdr3_aa: CASSLVRAVGETQYF

d_call: TRBD2
clone_size: few
j_call: TRBJ2-1
v_call: TRBV2
cdr3_nt: TGTGCCAGCAACGGCGGGAGTCCCAATGAGCAGTTCTTC
cdr3_aa: CASNGGSPNEQFF

d_call: -
clone_size: few
j_call: TRBJ1-6
v_call: TRBV28
cdr3_nt: TGTGCCAGCGGTTTACATGACCTAACAGGGCCCCTCCACTTT
cdr3_aa: CASGLHDLTGPLHF

d_call: -
clone_size: few
j_call: TRBJ1-1
v_call: TRBV3-1
cdr3_nt: TGTGCCAGCAGCCTCGTGACAGCGAACACTGAAGCTTTCTTT
cdr3_aa: CASSLVTANTEAFF

d_call: TRBD2
clone_size: few
j_call: TRBJ2-2
v_call: TRBV20-1
cdr3_nt: TGCAGTGCTAGTCCCCGGGGCGGGAGTTCAGCCGGGGAGCTGTTTTTT
cdr3_aa: CSASPRGGSSAGELFF

d_call: -
clone_size: -
j_call: TRBJ2-3
v_call: TRBV14
cdr3_nt: TGTGCCAGCAGCCAAGATCTAAACCCCGGCACAGATACGCAGTATTTT
cdr3_aa: CASSQDLNPGTDTQYF

d_call: -
clone_size: few
j_call: TRBJ1-4
v_call: TRBV25-1
cdr3_nt: TGTGCCAGCAGTGGATCCGGGACCGTAGAACTGTTTTTT
cdr3_aa: CASSGSGTVELFF

d_call: TRBD2
clone_size: few
j_call: TRBJ2-7
v_call: TRBV12-3/TRBV12-4
cdr3_nt: TGTGCCAGCAGTTTTGGGCTAGCGGGAGTTAGACCCTACGAGCAGTACTTC
cdr3_aa: CASSFGLAGVRPYEQYF

d_call: -
clone_size: -
j_call: TRBJ1-1
v_call: TRBV28
cdr3_nt: TGTGCCAGCAGTATCAGGGCGAACACTGAAGCTTTCTTT
cdr3_aa: CASSIRANTEAFF

d_call: -
clone_size: few
j_call: TRBJ1-2
v_call: TRBV27
cdr3_nt: TGTGCCAGCAGGGGTTGGGGGGGGGACTATGGCTACACCTTC
cdr3_aa: CASRGWGGDYGYTF

d_call: -
clone_size: many
j_call: TRBJ2-2
v_call: TRBV9
cdr3_nt: TGTGCCAGCAGCGTAGCTAAAGGAAACACCGGGGAGCTGTTTTTT
cdr3_aa: CASSVAKGNTGELFF

d_call: TRBD2
clone_size: -
j_call: TRBJ2-1
v_call: TRBV5-6
cdr3_nt: TGTGCCAGCAGCTTGGATCCCAGGGGACTAGCGGGTGGCAGCAAAAATGAGCAGTTCTTC
cdr3_aa: CASSLDPRGLAGGSKNEQFF

d_call: -
clone_size: once
j_call: TRBJ2-1
v_call: TRBV5-1
cdr3_nt: TGCGCCAGCAGCTTGATTCCGGCAGTCGCCTACAATGAGCAGTTCTTC
cdr3_aa: CASSLIPAVAYNEQFF

d_call: -
clone_size: once
j_call: TRBJ1-2
v_call: TRBV4-2
cdr3_nt: TGTGCCAGCAGCCAAGACCAGGACTATGGCTACACCTTC
cdr3_aa: CASSQDQDYGYTF

d_call: -
clone_size: few
j_call: TRBJ2-5
v_call: TRBV20-1
cdr3_nt: TGCAGTGCTAGAAGGGGGCAAGAGACCCAGTACTTC
cdr3_aa: CSARRGQETQYF